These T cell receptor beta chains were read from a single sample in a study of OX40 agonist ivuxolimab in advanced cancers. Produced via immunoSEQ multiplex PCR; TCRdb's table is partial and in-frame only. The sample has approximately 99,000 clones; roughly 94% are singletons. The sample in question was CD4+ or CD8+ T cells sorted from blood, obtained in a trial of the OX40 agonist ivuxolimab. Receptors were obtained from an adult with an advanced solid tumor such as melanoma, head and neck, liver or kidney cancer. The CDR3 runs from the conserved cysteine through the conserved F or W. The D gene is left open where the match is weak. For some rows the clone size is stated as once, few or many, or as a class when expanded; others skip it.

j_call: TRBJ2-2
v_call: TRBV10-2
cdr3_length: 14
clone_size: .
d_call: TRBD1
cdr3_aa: CASMFRGLNGELFF
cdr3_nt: TGCGCCAGCATGTTCAGGGGGCTTAACGGGGAGCTGTTTTTT

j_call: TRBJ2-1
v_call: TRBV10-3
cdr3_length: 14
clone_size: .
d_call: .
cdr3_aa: CAISDTSRYNEQFF
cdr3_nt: TGTGCCATCAGCGATACTAGCCGTTACAATGAGCAGTTCTTC

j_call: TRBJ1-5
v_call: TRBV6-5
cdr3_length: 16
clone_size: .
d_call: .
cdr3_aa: CASSYSGGHLNQPQHF
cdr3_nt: TGTGCCAGCAGTTACTCAGGGGGACACCTAAATCAGCCCCAGCATTTT

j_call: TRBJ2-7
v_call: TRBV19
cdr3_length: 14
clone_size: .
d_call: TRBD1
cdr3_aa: CASSVSGQSYEQYF
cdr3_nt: TGTGCCAGTAGCGTATCGGGACAGTCCTACGAGCAGTACTTC

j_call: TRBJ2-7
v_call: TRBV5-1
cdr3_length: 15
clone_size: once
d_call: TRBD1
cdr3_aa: CASSFRDSDSYEQYF
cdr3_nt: TGCGCCAGCAGCTTCCGGGACAGCGATAGCTACGAGCAGTACTTC

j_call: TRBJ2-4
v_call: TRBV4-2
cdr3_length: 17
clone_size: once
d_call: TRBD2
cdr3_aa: CASSQDHGGSAKNIQYF
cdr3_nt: TGTGCCAGCAGCCAAGATCACGGGGGGAGCGCCAAAAACATTCAGTACTTC

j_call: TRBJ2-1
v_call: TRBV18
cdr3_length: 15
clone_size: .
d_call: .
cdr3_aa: CASSPGAGWADEQFF
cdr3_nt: TGTGCCAGCTCACCCGGGGCAGGGTGGGCCGATGAGCAGTTCTTC

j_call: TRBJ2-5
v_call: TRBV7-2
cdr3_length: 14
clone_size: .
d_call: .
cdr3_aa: CASSLGTYRETQYF
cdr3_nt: TGTGCCAGCAGCTTAGGGACTTATAGGGAGACCCAGTACTTC

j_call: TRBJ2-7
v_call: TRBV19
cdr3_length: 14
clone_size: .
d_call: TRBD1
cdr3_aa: CASRKQGNSYEQYF
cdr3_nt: TGTGCCAGTAGAAAACAGGGGAACTCCTACGAGCAGTACTTC

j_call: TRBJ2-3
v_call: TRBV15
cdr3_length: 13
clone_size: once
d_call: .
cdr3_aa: CATSLAVQDTQYF
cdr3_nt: TGTGCCACCAGCCTGGCAGTACAAGATACGCAGTATTTT

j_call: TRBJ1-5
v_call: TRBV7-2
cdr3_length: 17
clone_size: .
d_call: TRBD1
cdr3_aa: CASSLRGQGWSNQPQHF
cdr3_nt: TGTGCCAGCAGCTTAAGGGGACAGGGTTGGAGCAATCAGCCCCAGCATTTT

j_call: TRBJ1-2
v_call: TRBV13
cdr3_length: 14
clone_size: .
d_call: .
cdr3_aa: CASSSRTGAYGYTF
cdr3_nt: TGTGCCAGCAGCTCCAGGACGGGGGCCTATGGCTACACCTTC

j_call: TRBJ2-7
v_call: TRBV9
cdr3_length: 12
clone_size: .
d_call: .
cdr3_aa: CASSVDPGQEYF
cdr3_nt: TGTGCCAGCAGCGTCGACCCAGGGCAGGAGTACTTC

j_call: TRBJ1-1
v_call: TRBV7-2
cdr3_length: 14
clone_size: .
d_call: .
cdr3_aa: CASSPQGSGTEAFF
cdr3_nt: TGTGCCAGCAGCCCCCAGGGATCCGGGACTGAAGCTTTCTTT

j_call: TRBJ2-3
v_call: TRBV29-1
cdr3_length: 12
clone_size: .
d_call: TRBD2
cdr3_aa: CSAGGGADTQYF
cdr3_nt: TGCAGCGCTGGCGGGGGGGCAGATACGCAGTATTTT

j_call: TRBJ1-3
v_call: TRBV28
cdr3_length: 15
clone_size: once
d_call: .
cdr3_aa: CASSSPSLMGNTIYF
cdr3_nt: TGTGCCAGCAGTTCCCCATCCCTCATGGGAAACACCATATATTTT

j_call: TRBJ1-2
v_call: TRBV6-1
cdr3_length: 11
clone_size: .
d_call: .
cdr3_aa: CASRSRQDYTF
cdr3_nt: TGTGCCAGCAGGTCCCGCCAGGACTACACCTTC

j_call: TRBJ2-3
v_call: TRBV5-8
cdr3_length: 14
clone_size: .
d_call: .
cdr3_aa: CASSRRATTDTQYF
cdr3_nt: TGTGCCAGCAGCCGACGGGCTACCACAGATACGCAGTATTTT

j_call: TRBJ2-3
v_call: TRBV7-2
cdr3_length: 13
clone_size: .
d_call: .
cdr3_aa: CASSLAVTDTQYF
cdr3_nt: TGTGCCAGCAGCTTAGCGGTCACAGATACGCAGTATTTT

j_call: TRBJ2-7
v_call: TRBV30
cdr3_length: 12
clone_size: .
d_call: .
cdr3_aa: CACRRGTYEQYF
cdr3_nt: TGTGCCTGCCGCCGGGGGACCTACGAGCAGTACTTC

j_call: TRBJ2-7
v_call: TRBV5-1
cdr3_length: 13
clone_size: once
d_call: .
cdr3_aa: CASSLPASYEQYF
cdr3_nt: TGCGCCAGCAGCCTCCCGGCCTCCTACGAGCAGTACTTC

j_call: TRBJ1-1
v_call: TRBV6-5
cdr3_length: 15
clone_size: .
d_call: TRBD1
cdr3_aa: CASTFLTGGVTEAFF
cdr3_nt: TGTGCCAGCACCTTCCTTACAGGGGGTGTCACTGAAGCTTTCTTT

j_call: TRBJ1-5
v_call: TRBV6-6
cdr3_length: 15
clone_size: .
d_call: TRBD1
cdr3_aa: CASRETGGADQPQHF
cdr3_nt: TGTGCCAGCAGGGAAACAGGGGGCGCGGATCAGCCCCAGCATTTT

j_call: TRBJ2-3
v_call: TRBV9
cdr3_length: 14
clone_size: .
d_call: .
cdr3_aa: CASSVVEGTDTQYF
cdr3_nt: TGTGCCAGCAGCGTAGTTGAGGGCACAGATACGCAGTATTTT

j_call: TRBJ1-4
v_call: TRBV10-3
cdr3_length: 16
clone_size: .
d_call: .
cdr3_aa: CAISESILGGNEKLFF
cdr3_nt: TGTGCCATCAGTGAGTCGATTCTCGGGGGTAATGAAAAACTGTTTTTT

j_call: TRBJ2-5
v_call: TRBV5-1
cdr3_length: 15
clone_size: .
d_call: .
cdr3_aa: CASSPASPSRETQYF
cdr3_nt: TGCGCCAGCAGCCCAGCCTCGCCCTCGCGGGAGACCCAGTACTTC

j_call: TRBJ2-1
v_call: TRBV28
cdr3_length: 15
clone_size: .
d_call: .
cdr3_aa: CASSLPRSSYNEQFF
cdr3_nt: TGTGCCAGCAGTCTCCCGCGGAGCTCCTACAATGAGCAGTTCTTC

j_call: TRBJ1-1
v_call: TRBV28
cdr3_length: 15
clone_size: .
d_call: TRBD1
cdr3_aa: CASSPPGQGSTEAFF
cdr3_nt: TGTGCCAGCAGTCCTCCGGGACAGGGGTCCACTGAAGCTTTCTTT

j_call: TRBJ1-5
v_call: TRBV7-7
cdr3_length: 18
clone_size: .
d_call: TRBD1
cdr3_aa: CASSQRNRGQYGNQPQHF
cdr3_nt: TGTGCTAGCAGCCAGAGGAACAGGGGGCAATATGGCAATCAGCCCCAGCATTTT

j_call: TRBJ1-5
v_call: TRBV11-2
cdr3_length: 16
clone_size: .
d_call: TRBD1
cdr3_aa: CASSLEAGQGSRTQHF
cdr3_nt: TGTGCCAGCAGCTTAGAGGCGGGACAGGGTTCGCGTACCCAGCATTTT

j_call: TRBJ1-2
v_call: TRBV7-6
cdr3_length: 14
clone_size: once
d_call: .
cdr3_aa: CASSPGAGNYGYTF
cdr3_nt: TGTGCCAGCAGCCCCGGGGCGGGGAACTATGGCTACACCTTC

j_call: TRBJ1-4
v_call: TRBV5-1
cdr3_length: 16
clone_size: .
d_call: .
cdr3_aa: CASSLEFQGVNEKLFF
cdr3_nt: TGCGCCAGCAGCTTGGAGTTCCAGGGTGTAAATGAAAAACTGTTTTTT

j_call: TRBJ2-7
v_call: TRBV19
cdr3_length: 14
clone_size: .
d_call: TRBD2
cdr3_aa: CASSIVAGDYEQYF
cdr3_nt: TGTGCCAGTAGTATAGTAGCGGGGGACTACGAGCAGTACTTC

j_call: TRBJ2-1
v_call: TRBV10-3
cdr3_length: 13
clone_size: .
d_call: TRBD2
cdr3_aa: CAISQTSGNEQFF
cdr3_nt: TGTGCCATCAGCCAGACTAGCGGCAATGAGCAGTTCTTC

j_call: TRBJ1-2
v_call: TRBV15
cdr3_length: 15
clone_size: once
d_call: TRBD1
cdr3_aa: CATRMNTGGDGGYTF
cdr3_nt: TGTGCCACCAGGATGAACACAGGGGGCGACGGTGGCTACACCTTC

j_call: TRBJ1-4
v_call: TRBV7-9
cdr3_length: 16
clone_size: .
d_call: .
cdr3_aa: CASSPRRGAPNEKLFF
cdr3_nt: TGTGCCAGCAGCCCAAGGAGGGGGGCTCCTAATGAAAAACTGTTTTTT

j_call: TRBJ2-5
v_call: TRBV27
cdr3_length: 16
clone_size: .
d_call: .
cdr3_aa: CASSLRGPFLRETQYF
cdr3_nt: TGTGCCAGCAGTTTACGGGGGCCTTTTTTAAGAGAAACCCAGTACTTC

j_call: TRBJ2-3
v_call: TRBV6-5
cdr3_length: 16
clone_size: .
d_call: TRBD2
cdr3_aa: CASSYLGGGPIDTQYF
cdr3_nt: TGTGCCAGCAGTTACTTGGGGGGAGGGCCTATAGATACGCAGTATTTT

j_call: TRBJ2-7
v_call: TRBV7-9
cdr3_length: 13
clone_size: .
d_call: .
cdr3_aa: CASSTRDNYEQYF
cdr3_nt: TGTGCCAGCAGCACCCGGGACAACTACGAGCAGTACTTC

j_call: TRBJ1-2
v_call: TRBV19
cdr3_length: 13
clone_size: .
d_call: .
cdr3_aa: CASSRSVTYGYTF
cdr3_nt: TGTGCCAGTAGTAGGTCCGTCACCTATGGCTACACCTTC

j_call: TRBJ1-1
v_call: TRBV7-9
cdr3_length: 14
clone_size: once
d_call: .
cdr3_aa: CASSLGAGPTEAFF
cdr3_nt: TGTGCCAGCAGCTTAGGAGCAGGGCCCACTGAAGCTTTCTTT

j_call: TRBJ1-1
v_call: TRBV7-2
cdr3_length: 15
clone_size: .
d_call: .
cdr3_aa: CASSSQGLGVTEAFF
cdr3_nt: TGTGCCAGCAGCTCACAGGGCCTTGGGGTGACTGAAGCTTTCTTT

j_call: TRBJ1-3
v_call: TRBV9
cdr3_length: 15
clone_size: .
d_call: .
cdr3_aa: CASTQTVGGIDTIYF
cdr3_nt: TGTGCCAGCACCCAGACGGTAGGAGGGATCGACACCATATATTTT

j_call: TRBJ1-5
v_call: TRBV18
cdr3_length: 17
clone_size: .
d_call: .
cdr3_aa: CASSPQVLTVTGQPQHF
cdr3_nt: TGTGCCAGCTCACCACAAGTTCTGACAGTAACGGGTCAGCCCCAGCATTTT

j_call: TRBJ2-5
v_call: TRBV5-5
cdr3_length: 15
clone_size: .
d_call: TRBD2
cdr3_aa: CASSLLAGGPETQYF
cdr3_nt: TGTGCCAGCAGCTTGCTAGCGGGGGGCCCAGAGACCCAGTACTTC

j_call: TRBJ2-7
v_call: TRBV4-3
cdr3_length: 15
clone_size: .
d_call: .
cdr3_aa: CASSQHYGKRYEQYF
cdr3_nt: TGCGCCAGCAGCCAACATTACGGGAAACGATACGAGCAGTACTTC

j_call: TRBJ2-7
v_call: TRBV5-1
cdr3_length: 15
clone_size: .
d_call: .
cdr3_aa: CASSLWGAQFYEQYF
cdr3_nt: TGCGCCAGCAGCTTGTGGGGGGCGCAGTTCTACGAGCAGTACTTC

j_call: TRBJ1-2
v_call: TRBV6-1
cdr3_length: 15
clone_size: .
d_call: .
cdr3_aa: CASSEGGLSDYGYTF
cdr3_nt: TGTGCCAGCAGTGAAGGGGGGCTCTCGGACTATGGCTACACCTTC

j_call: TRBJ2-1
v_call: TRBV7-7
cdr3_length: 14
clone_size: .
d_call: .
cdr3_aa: CASSLGGTYNEQFF
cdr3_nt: TGTGCTAGCAGCTTAGGGGGGACTTACAATGAGCAGTTCTTC

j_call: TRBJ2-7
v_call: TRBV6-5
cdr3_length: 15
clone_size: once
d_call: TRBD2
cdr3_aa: CASSYFGGRKHEQYF
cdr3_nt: TGTGCCAGCAGTTACTTCGGCGGGAGGAAGCACGAGCAGTACTTC

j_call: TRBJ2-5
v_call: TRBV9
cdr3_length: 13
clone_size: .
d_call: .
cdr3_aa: CASSVGLAETQYF
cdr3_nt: TGTGCCAGCAGCGTAGGTTTAGCTGAGACCCAGTACTTC

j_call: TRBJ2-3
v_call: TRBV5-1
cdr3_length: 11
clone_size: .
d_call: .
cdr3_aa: CASSLEYTQYF
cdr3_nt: TGCGCCAGCAGCTTGGAATATACGCAGTATTTT

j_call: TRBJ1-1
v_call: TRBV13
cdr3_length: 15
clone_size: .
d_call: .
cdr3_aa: CASSFWSRGNTEAFF
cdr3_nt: TGTGCCAGCAGCTTTTGGAGTCGGGGGAACACTGAAGCTTTCTTT

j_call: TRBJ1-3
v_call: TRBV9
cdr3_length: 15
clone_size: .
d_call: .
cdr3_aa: CASSVDTTDGNTIYF
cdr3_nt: TGTGCCAGCAGCGTAGATACGACAGACGGAAACACCATATATTTT

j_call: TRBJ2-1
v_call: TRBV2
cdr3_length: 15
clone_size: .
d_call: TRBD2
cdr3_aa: CASKPLAGRYNEQFF
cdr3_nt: TGTGCCAGCAAGCCCCTAGCGGGACGGTACAATGAGCAGTTCTTC

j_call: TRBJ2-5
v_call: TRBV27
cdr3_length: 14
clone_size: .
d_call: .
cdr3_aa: CASSLLGVGETQYF
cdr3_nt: TGTGCCAGCAGTTTATTAGGGGTCGGGGAGACCCAGTACTTC

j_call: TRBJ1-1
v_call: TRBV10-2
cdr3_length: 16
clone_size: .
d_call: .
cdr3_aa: CASSESSWAEDTEAFF
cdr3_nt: TGCGCCAGCAGTGAGTCTTCCTGGGCGGAGGACACTGAAGCTTTCTTT

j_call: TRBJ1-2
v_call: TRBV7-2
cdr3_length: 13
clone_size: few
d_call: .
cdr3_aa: CASSLDREEGYTF
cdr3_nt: TGTGCCAGCAGCTTAGACAGGGAAGAGGGCTACACCTTC

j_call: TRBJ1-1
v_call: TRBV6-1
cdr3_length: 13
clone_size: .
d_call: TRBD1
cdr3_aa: CASSLQGRGWAFF
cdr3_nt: TGTGCCAGCAGTCTACAGGGGAGGGGGTGGGCTTTCTTT

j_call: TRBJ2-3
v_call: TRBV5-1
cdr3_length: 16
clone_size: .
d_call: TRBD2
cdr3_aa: CASSSRSSGGADTQYF
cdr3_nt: TGCGCCAGCAGCTCGCGGTCTAGCGGGGGGGCAGATACGCAGTATTTT